These 9 T cell receptor beta chains share one sample of origin, sequenced in a study of T cells expressing NK-cell markers. After re-calling the 5' RACE reads, TCRdb lists one entry per CDR3 protein, DNA absent. Recorded for this sample: almost 450,000 distinct CDR3 sequences. The material sequenced was blood T cells: a sorted CD56 or NKG2C T cell subset, CD4+ or CD8+ T cells, or bulk PBMC T cells (not recorded which). Receptors were obtained from a woman between 18 and 70 years old in good health.

This sequence joins TRBV10-3 and TRBJ2-3; there is no DNA to check the TCRdb D call of TRBD2. The CDR3 loop spans 15 amino acids. Per germline, CDR1 ENHRY and CDR2 SYGVKD. This CDR3 is CATRTSGGKADTQYF.

V gene TRBV10-3 combines with J gene TRBJ1-2; the TRBD1 assignment by TCRdb is unverifiable without DNA. The CDR3 consists of 12 residues. In germline, CDR1 is ENHRY, CDR2 SYGVKD. This CDR3 is CAISDGAWGYTF.

The chain employs TRBV20-1 and TRBJ1-5; TCRdb picks TRBD1, but there is no DNA to check that call. The CDR3 runs to 13 residues. The germline V gene encodes CDR1 DFQATT and CDR2 SNEGSKA (reference sequence). The CDR3 protein is CSSGQGYNQPQHF.

The V and J genes are TRBV10-2 and TRBJ2-2; the TCRdb D gene call, TRBD1, has no DNA to confirm it. The CDR3 totals 14 residues. Germline CDR1 and CDR2: WSHSY and SAAADI. The CDR3 region is CASSAGSNTGELFF.

V gene TRBV6-1 combines with J gene TRBJ1-2; TCRdb indicates TRBD1, and absent DNA this call remains unverified. Germline CDR1 MNHNS, CDR2 SASEGT. The CDR3 covers 13 residues. CDR3: CASSRNREGGYTF.

V is TRBV7-2 and J is TRBJ1-1. The CDR3 length is 14 residues. The germline V gene has CDR1 SGHTA and CDR2 FQGNSA. The CDR3 reads CASTNGRMNTEAFF.

This rearrangement joins TRBV29-1 to TRBJ2-3; TCRdb proposes TRBD2, but this gene call is untestable without DNA. CDR3 size: 14 residues. Germline V CDR1 and CDR2: SQVTM, ANQGSEA. CDR3 residues: CSARTSGGTDTQYF.

The V gene is TRBV11-2, the J gene TRBJ2-5; the D call of TRBD2 rests on TCRdb alone, since no DNA is present to check it. Per germline, CDR1 SGHAT and CDR2 FQNNGV. The CDR3 covers 19 residues. Here the CDR3 reads CASSLGLLGLAGGQETQYF. Variable domain in full (rest from reference TRBV11-2 and TRBJ2-5): EAGVAQSPRYKIIEKRQSVAFWCNPISGHATLYWYQQILGQGPKLLIQFQNNGVVDDSQLPKDRFSAERLKGVDSTLKIQPAKLEDSAVYLCASSLGLLGLAGGQETQYFGPGTRLLVL.

The chain is built from TRBV5-6 and TRBJ1-5. The CDR3 covers 15 residues. Germline V gives CDR1 SGHDT, CDR2 YYEEEE. The CDR3 here is CASSLWGGGNQPQHF.